One and the same sample provided the 8 T cell receptor beta chains below, sequenced in a study of T cell responses to AZD1222 COVID-19 vaccine. Assay used: immunoSEQ multiplex PCR; TCRdb lists only in-frame clones, some missing. The sample contains some 95,000 clones, approximately 86% of which appear only once. Sequenced here: peripheral blood, sampled on day 0 of AZD1222 vaccination. These receptors all stem from an adult in good health.

V gene TRBV23-1 combines with J gene TRBJ2-5; 9 bases match TRBD1. TRBV23-1 is given ORF status, its function remaining uncertain. The CDR3 has 16 amino acids. The ends lost 6 bases at V and 5 bases at J; junction bases unmatched: 13. CDR3 sequence reads: CASRKHGQGWGETQYF. The CDR3 DNA sequence: TGCGCCAGCAGAAAACATGGACAGGGGTGGGGTGAGACCCAGTACTTC.

V gene TRBV4-2 combines with J gene TRBJ1-2; D may be TRBD1 (5 bases). Germline V gene sequence: CDR1 LGHNA, CDR2 YNFKEQ. This CDR3 has 14 amino acids. Trimming took 0 bases from V and 4 from J, leaving 9 bases between them. The CDR3 here is CASSQDHGGYGYTF. The CDR3 DNA reads TGTGCCAGCAGCCAAGATCACGGGGGCTATGGCTACACCTTC.

The genes are TRBV9 and TRBJ2-7, with no clear D. Per the germline V gene, CDR1 is SGDLS and CDR2 is YYNGEE. This CDR3 has 12 residues. The ends were cut back, 3 bases at V and 3 bases at J, with 7 bases in the middle. CDR3 region: CASSARGYEQYF. As DNA, the CDR3 is TGTGCCAGCAGCGCCCGAGGCTACGAGCAGTACTTC. Together with reference TRBV9 and TRBJ2-7, the CDR3 gives the full variable domain: DSGVTQTPKHLITATGQRVTLRCSPRSGDLSVYWYQQSLDQGLQFLIQYYNGEERAKGNILERFSAQQFPDLHSELNLSSLELGDSALYFCASSARGYEQYFGPGTRLTVT.

This chain links TRBV2 with TRBJ2-1; D might be TRBD1 or TRBD2, each matching 5 bases. The germline V and J ends were trimmed by 5 bases and 12 bases, with 14 bases remaining between them. The CDR3 is 12 residues long. Germline V gives CDR1 SNHLY, CDR2 FYNNEI. In DNA form, the CDR3 reads TGTGCCAGCAGTCGGGACGCAGCTGGGCAGTTCTTC. Translating it yields CASSRDAAGQFF.

This clone appeared a single time. The gene calls are TRBV7-2 and TRBJ2-2; no definite D call. CDR1 and CDR2 from the germline V gene are SGHTA and FQGNSA. Trimming left V 9 bases short and J 4 bases short, with 15 bases between. The length of the CDR3 is 14 residues. The CDR3 here is CASEPSELTGELFF. Here the CDR3 DNA reads TGTGCCAGTGAACCCTCAGAACTCACCGGGGAGCTGTTTTTT.

The V call is TRBV2, the J call TRBJ2-1; D call uncertain. This CDR3 is built from 16 residues. Germline V gives CDR1 SNHLY, CDR2 FYNNEI. The V and J ends lost 2 bases and 3 bases respectively, with 14 bases between them. The CDR3 DNA sequence: TGTGCCAGCAGTGAATTGGGCGTGGGATACTACAATGAGCAGTTCTTC. Translated: CASSELGVGYYNEQFF.

The CDR3 reads CASSIDSYSGNTIYF. CDR3 nucleotides: TGTGCCAGTAGTATAGACAGCTACTCTGGAAACACCATATATTTT. V gene TRBV19 combines with J gene TRBJ1-3, with D hard to call. Germline V gene data show CDR1 as LNHDA and CDR2 as SQIVND (reference sequence). The V gene lost 0 bases and the J gene lost 0 bases, with 6 bases spanning the gap. The CDR3 contains 15 residues.

The chain recombines TRBV7-9 with TRBJ2-5, with TRBD2 as a possible D gene (5 bases). CDR1 SEHNR and CDR2 FQNEAQ come from the germline V gene (reference sequence). The CDR3 spans 14 residues. V gave up 6 bases and J gave up 4 bases, with 15 bases separating them. DNA for the CDR3: TGTGCCAGCAGGAGGGATTTGCCGGGAGAGACCCAGTACTTC. This gives the protein CASRRDLPGETQYF.